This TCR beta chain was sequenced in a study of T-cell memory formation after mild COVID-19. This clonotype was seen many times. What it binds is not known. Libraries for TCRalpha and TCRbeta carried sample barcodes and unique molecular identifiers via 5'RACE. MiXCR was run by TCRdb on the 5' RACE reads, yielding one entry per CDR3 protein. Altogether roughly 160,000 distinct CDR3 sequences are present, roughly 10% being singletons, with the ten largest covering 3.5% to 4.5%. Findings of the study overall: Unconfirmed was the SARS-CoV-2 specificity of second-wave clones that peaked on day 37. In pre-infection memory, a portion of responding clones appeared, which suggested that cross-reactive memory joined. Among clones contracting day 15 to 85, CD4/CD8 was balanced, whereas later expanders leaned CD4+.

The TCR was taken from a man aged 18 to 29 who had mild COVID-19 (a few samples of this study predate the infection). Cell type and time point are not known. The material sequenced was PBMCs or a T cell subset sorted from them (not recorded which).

DNA of the CDR3: TGCAGTGCCCCGACAGGGTTTGGCTCTGAAGCTTTCTTT. Protein sequence: CSAPTGFGSEAFF. This sequence joins TRBV20-1 and TRBJ1-1; TRBD1 matches 7 bases. Germline values: CDR1 DFQATT, CDR2 SNEGSKA (reference sequence). With V trimmed by 6 bases and J by 6 bases, 10 bases remained unmatched. This CDR3 has 13 residues.